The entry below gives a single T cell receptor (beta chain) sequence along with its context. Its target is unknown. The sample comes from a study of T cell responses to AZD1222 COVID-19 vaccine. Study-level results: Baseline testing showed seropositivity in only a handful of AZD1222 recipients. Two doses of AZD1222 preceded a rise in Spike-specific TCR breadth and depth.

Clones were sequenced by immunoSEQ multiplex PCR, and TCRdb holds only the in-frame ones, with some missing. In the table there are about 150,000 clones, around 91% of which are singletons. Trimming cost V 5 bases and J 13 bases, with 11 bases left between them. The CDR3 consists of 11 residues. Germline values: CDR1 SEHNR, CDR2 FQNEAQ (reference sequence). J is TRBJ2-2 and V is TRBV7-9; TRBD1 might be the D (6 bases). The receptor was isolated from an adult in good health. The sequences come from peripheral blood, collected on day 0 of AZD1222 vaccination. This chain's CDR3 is CASSRDRRLFF. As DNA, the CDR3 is TGTGCCAGCAGCCGTGACAGGAGGCTGTTTTTT.